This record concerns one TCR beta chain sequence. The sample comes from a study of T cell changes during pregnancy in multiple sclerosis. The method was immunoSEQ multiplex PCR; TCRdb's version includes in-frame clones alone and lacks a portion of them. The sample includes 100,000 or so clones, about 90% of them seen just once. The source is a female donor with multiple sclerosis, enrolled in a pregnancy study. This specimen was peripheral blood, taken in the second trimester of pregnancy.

CDR3 sequence: CASSGLAVTYNEQFF. Written as DNA, the CDR3 is TGTGCCAGCAGTGGACTAGCGGTAACCTACAATGAGCAGTTCTTC. The chain recombines TRBV6-5 with TRBJ2-1; 10 bases are a match to TRBD2. This CDR3 is built from 15 residues. The germline V gene encodes CDR1 MNHEY and CDR2 SVGAGI. V gave up 5 bases and J gave up 2 bases; unmatched junction bases: 3.